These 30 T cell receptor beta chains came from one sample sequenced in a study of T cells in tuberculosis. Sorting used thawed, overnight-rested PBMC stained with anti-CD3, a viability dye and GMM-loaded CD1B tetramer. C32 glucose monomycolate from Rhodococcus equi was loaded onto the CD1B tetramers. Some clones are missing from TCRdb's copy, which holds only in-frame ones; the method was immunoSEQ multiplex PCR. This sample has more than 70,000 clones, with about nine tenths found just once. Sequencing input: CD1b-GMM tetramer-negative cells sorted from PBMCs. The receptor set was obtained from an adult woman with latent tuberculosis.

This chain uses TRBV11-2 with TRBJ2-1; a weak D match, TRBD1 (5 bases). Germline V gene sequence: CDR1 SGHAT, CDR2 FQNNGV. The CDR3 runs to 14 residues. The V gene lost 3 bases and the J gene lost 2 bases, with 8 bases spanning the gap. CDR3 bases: TGTGCCAGCAGCTTTCGGACAACCTACAATGAGCAGTTCTTC. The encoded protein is CASSFRTTYNEQFF.

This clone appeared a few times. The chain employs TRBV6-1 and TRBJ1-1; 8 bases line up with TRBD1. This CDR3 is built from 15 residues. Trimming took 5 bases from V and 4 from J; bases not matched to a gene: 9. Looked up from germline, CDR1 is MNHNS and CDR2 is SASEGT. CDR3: CASSKQGDSGTEAFF. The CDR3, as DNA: TGTGCCAGCAGTAAACAGGGGGACAGCGGCACTGAAGCTTTCTTT.

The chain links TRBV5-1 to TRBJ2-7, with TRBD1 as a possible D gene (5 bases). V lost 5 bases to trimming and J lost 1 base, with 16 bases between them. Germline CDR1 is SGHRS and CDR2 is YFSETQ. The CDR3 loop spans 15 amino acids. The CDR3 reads CASRLDSLLSYEQYF. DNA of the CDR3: TGCGCCAGCAGACTTGACAGCCTACTTTCCTACGAGCAGTACTTC.

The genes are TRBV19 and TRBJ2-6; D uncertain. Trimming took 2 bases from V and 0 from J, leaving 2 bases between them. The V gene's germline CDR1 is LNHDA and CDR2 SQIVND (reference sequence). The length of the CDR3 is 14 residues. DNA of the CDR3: TGTGCCAGTAGTATATACTCTGGGGCCAACGTCCTGACTTTC. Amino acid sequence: CASSIYSGANVLTF.

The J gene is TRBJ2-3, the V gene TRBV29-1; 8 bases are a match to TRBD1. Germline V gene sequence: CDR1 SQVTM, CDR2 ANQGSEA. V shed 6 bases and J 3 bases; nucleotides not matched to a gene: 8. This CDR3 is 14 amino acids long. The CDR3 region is CSVGQGLGTDTQYF. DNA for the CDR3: TGCAGCGTAGGACAGGGATTGGGGACAGATACGCAGTATTTT.

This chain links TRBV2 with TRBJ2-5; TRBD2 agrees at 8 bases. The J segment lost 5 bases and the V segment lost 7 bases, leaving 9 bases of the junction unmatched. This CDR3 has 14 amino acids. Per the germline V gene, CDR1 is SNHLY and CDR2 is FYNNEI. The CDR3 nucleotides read TGTGCCAGCAATGGCGGGGGGACGGCCGAGACCCAGTACTTC. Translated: CASNGGGTAETQYF.

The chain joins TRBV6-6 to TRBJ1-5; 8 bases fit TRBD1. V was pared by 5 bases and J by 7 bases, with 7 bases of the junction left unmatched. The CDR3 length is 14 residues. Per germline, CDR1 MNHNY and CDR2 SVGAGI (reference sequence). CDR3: CASSQTGGPQPQHF. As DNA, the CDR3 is TGTGCCAGCAGTCAAACAGGGGGTCCCCAGCCCCAGCATTTT.

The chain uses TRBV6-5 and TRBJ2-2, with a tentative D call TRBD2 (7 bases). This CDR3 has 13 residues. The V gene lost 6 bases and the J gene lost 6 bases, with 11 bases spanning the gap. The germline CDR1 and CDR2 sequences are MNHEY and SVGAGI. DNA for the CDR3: TGTGCCAGCAGGAGGGGGGGAGCCGGGGAGCTGTTTTTT. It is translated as CASRRGGAGELFF.

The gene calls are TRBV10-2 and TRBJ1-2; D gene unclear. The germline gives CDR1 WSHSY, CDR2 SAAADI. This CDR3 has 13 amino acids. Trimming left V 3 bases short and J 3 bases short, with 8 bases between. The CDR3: CASSDPTDYGYTF. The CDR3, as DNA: TGCGCCAGCAGTGACCCAACGGACTATGGCTACACCTTC.

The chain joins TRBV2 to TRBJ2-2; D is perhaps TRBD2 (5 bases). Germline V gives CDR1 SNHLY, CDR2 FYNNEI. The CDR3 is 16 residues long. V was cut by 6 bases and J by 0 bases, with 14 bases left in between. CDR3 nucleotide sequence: TGTGCCAGCAGCAATTCGGGATTGCCGAACACCGGGGAGCTGTTTTTT. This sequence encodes CASSNSGLPNTGELFF.

This CDR3 is CAWSVTSGGVNTDTQYF. CDR3 nucleotide sequence: TGTGCCTGGAGTGTGACTAGCGGGGGGGTGAACACAGATACGCAGTATTTT. The gene calls are TRBV30 and TRBJ2-3; 14 positions agree with TRBD2. Germline trimming cut 0 bases from V and 2 bases from J; bases unmatched to any gene: 4. The CDR3 extends over 17 amino acids. Germline loops: CDR1 GTSNPN, CDR2 SVGIG (reference sequence). Full variable domain (remainder filled in from reference TRBV30 and TRBJ2-3): SQTIHQWPATLVQPVGSPLSLECTVEGTSNPNLYWYRQAAGRGLQLLFYSVGIGQISSEVPQNLSASRPQDRQFILSSKKLLLSDSGFYLCAWSVTSGGVNTDTQYFGPGTRLTVL.

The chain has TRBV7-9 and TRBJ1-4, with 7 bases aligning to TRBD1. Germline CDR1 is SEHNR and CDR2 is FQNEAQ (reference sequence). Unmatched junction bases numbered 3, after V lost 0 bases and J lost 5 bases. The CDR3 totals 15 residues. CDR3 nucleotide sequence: TGTGCCAGCAGCTTAGCGACAGGGATAAATGAAAAACTGTTTTTT. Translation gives CASSLATGINEKLFF.

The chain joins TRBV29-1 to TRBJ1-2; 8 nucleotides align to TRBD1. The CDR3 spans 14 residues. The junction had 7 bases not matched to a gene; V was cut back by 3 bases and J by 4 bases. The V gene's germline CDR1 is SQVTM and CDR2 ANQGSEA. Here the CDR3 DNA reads TGCAGCGTTGATTCCGGACAGGGCCTCTATGGCTACACCTTC. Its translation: CSVDSGQGLYGYTF.

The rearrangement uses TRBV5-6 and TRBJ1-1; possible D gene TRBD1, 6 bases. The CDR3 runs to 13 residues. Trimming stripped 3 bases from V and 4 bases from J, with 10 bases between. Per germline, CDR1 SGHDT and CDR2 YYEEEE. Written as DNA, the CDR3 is TGTGCCAGCAGCTCGGGAGGGGGCACTGAAGCTTTCTTT. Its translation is CASSSGGGTEAFF.

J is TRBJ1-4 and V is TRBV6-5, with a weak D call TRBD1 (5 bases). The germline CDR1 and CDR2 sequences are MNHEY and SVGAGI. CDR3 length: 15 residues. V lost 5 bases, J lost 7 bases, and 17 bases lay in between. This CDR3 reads CASSLQGSRGEKLFF. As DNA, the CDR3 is TGTGCCAGCAGTCTTCAGGGTTCCAGAGGTGAAAAACTGTTTTTT.

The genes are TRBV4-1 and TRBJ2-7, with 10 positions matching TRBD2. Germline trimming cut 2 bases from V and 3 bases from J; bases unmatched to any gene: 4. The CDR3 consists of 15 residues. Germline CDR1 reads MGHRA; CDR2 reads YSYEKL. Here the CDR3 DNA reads TGCGCCAGCAGCCAACTACCTAGCGGGGGCTACGAGCAGTACGTC. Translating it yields CASSQLPSGGYEQYV.

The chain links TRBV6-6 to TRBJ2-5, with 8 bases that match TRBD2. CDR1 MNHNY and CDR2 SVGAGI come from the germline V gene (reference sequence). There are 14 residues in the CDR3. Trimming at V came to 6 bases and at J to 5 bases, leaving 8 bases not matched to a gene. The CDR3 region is CASSALAGRETQYF. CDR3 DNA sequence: TGTGCCAGCAGCGCGCTAGCGGGTAGGGAGACCCAGTACTTC.

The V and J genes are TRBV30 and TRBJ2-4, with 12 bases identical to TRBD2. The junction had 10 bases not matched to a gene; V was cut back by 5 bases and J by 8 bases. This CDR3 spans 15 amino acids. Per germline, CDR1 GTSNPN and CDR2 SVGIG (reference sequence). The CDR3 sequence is CAWGKTSGGLDIQYF. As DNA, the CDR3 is TGTGCCTGGGGCAAGACTAGCGGGGGATTGGACATTCAGTACTTC.

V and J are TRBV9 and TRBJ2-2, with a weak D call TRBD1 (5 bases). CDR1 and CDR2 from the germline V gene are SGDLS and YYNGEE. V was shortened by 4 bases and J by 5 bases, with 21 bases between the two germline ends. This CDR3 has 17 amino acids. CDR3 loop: CASSPHPGPTGTGELFF. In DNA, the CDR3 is TGTGCCAGCAGCCCTCACCCAGGGCCGACTGGGACCGGGGAGCTGTTTTTT.

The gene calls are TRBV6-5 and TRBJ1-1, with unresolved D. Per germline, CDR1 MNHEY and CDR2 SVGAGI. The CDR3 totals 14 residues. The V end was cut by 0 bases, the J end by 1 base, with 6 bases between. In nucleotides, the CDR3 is TGTGCCAGCAGTTACTCGAAGAGGAACACTGAAGCTTTCTTT. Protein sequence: CASSYSKRNTEAFF.

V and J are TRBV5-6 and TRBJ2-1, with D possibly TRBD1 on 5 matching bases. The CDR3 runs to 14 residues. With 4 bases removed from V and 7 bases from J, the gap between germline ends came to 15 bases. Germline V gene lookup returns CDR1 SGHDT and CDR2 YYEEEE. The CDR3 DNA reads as TGTGCCAGCAGCCTGGGCCTGGGGCAAAATGAGCAGTTCTTC. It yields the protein CASSLGLGQNEQFF.

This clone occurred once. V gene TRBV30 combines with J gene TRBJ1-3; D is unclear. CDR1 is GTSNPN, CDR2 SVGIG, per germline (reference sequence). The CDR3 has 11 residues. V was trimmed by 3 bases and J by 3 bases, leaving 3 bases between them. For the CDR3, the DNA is TGTGCCTGGAGGAGTGGAAACACCATATATTTT. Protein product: CAWRSGNTIYF.

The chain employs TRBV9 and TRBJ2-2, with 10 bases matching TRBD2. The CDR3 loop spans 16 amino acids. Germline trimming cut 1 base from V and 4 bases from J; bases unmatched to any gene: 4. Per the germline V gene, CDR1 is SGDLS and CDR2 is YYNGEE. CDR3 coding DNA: TGTGCCAGCAGCGTATATCCTAGCGGGGGCACCGGGGAGCTGTTTTTT. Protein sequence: CASSVYPSGGTGELFF. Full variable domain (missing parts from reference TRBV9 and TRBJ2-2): DSGVTQTPKHLITATGQRVTLRCSPRSGDLSVYWYQQSLDQGLQFLIQYYNGEERAKGNILERFSAQQFPDLHSELNLSSLELGDSALYFCASSVYPSGGTGELFFGEGSRLTVL.

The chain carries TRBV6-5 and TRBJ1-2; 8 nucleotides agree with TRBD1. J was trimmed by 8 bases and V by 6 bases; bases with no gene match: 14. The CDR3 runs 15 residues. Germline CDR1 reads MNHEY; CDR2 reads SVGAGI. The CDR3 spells CASSQEGQGAEGYTF. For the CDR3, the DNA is TGTGCCAGCAGCCAAGAAGGGCAGGGGGCTGAAGGCTACACCTTC.

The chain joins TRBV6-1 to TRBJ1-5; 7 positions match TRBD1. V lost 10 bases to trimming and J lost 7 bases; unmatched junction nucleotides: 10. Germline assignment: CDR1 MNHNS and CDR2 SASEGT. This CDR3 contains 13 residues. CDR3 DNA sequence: TGTGCCACTGCCACTCAAGGGGGCCAGCCCCAGCATTTT. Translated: CATATQGGQPQHF.

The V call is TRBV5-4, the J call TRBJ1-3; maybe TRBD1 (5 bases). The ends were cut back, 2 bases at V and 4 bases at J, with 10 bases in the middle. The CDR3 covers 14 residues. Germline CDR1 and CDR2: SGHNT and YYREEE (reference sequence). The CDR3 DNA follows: TGTGCCAGCAGCTTATCAGGGTCGGGAAACACCATATATTTT. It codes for CASSLSGSGNTIYF.

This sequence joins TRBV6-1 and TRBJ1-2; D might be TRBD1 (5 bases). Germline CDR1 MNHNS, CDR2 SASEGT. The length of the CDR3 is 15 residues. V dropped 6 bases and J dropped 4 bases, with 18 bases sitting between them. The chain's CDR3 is CASRPDPVGGYGYTF. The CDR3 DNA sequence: TGTGCCAGCAGACCCGACCCCGTCGGGGGCTATGGCTACACCTTC.

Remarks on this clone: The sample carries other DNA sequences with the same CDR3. CDR3 in DNA: TGCGCCAGCAGCTCCGGACAGGGTTACGAGCAGTACTTC. It specifies CASSSGQGYEQYF. The V and J genes are TRBV5-1 and TRBJ2-7; 8 bases are shared with TRBD1. Germline V CDR1 and CDR2: SGHRS, YFSETQ. V lost 3 bases to trimming and J lost 4 bases; unmatched junction nucleotides: 3. CDR3 size: 13 residues.

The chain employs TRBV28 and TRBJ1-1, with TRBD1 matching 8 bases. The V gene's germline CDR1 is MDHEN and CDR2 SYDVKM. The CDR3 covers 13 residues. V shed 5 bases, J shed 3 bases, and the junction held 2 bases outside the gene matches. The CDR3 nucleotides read TGTGCCAGCAGTCAGGGGGCATACACTGAAGCTTTCTTT. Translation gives CASSQGAYTEAFF.

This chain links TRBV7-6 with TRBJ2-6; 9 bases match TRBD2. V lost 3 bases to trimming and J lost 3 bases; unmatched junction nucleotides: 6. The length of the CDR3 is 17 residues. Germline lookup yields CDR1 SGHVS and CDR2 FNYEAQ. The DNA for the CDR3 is TGTGCCAGCAGCTTCCTAGCGGGGAGCAGTGGGGCCAACGTCCTGACTTTC. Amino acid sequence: CASSFLAGSSGANVLTF. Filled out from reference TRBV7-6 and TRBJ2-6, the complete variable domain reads GAGVSQSPRYKVTKRGQDVALRCDPISGHVSLYWYRQALGQGPEFLTYFNYEAQQDKSGLPNDRFSAERPEGSISTLTIQRTEQRDSAMYRCASSFLAGSSGANVLTFGAGSRLTVL.